The entry below gives a single T cell receptor beta chain sequence along with its context. Its antigen is unidentified. The data were produced by immunoSEQ multiplex PCR, yet TCRdb's version contains in-frame clones alone and is incomplete. The top ten hold 1.6% of the sample, which has about 73,000 clones, around 80% seen once. The data were obtained in a study of T cell repertoires and HLA-DP antigens. Study at large: Versus self, one alloantigen differed at one groove amino acid, the other at ten. Study outcomes and limitations: Total CD4+ responders were stimulated by HeLa antigen-presenting cells.

This CDR3 is 15 amino acids long. V lost 2 bases, J lost 1 base, and 11 bases lay in between. The germline gives CDR1 SGHRS, CDR2 YFSETQ. Sample: CD4+ T cells from PBMCs. The sequence derives from a man in his fifties or sixties in good health and CMV-seronegative. The chain is built from TRBV5-1 and TRBJ2-3; D is uncertain. In nucleotides, the CDR3 is TGCGCCAGCAGCTTTTTGGGGATGGGCACAGATACGCAGTATTTT. Encoded protein: CASSFLGMGTDTQYF.